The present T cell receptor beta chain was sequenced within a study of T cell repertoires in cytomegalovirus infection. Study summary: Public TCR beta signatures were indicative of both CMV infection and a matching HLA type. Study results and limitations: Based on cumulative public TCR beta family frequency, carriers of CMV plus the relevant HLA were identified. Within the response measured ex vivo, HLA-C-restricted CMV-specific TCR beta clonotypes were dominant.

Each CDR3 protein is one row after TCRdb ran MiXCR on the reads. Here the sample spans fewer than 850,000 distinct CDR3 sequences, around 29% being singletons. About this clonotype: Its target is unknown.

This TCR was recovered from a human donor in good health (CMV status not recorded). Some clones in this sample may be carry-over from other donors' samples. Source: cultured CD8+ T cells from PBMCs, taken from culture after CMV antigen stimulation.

The CDR3 sequence is CASSYDTGEKLFF. In nucleotides, the CDR3 is TGTGCCAGCAGCTACGACACGGGAGAAAAACTGTTTTTT. The chain employs TRBV13 and TRBJ1-4; no reliable D call. Per germline, CDR1 PRHDT and CDR2 FYEKMQ (reference sequence). The germline V and J ends were trimmed by 4 bases and 8 bases, with 11 bases remaining between them. The CDR3 loop spans 13 amino acids.